This entry lists 30 T cell receptor beta chains sequenced from one sample in a study of hypomethylating agent response in myelodysplastic syndrome. Using immunoSEQ multiplex PCR, the repertoire was profiled, and TCRdb retains in-frame clones only, with some absent. The sample includes over 4,000 clones, 81% of them seen just once. The sequencing used bone marrow, collected before or after starting hypomethylating agent treatment for myelodysplastic syndrome (not recorded which). Every receptor here comes from a human donor with myelodysplastic syndrome.

The chain uses TRBV7-7 and TRBJ2-5, with D maybe TRBD1 (5 bases). Germline CDR1 SSHAT, CDR2 FNYEAQ (reference sequence). V was cut by 1 base and J by 4 bases, with 16 bases left in between. This CDR3 contains 16 residues. In nucleotides, the CDR3 is TGTGCCAGCAGCTTAGACTTCAGGCAGGGTGGAGAGACCCAGTACTTC. Its translation is CASSLDFRQGGETQYF.

The rearrangement links TRBV29-1 to TRBJ2-2; no clear D. Germline V gene lookup returns CDR1 SQVTM and CDR2 ANQGSEA. Trimming pared 0 bases from V and 3 bases from J, leaving 8 bases between. This CDR3 is 14 amino acids long. The CDR3 loop is CSVEDRADTGELFF. In nucleotides, the CDR3 is TGCAGCGTTGAAGATCGGGCTGACACCGGGGAGCTGTTTTTT.

The chain has TRBV23-1 and TRBJ1-1, with TRBD1 identical over 8 bases. TRBV23-1 is flagged as an ORF with uncertain function. The CDR3 length is 15 residues. The V and J ends lost 3 bases and 2 bases, in that order; junction bases with no gene match: 5. CDR3 protein: CASSQGPGGNTEAFF. In DNA form, the CDR3 reads TGCGCCAGCAGTCAGGGTCCAGGGGGCAACACTGAAGCTTTCTTT.

V gene TRBV19 combines with J gene TRBJ1-2, with 7 bases matching TRBD1. The CDR3 is 16 residues long. CDR1 and CDR2 (germline): LNHDA, SQIVND (reference sequence). V was pared by 5 bases and J by 4 bases, with 13 bases of the junction left unmatched. The CDR3 here is CASSPGGVAIFYGYTF. The CDR3 coding sequence is TGTGCCAGTAGTCCAGGGGGAGTTGCTATCTTCTATGGCTACACCTTC. The full variable domain, with the rest looked up from reference TRBV19 and TRBJ1-2, is DGGITQSPKYLFRKEGQNVTLSCEQNLNHDAMYWYRQDPGQGLRLIYYSQIVNDFQKGDIAEGYSVSREKKESFPLTVTSAQKNPTAFYLCASSPGGVAIFYGYTFGSGTRLTVV.

As DNA, the CDR3 is TGTGCCAGCAGTTATCCAGCTAGCGGGGACGACTACGAGCAGTACTTC. Amino acid sequence: CASSYPASGDDYEQYF. The chain couples TRBV6-5 to TRBJ2-7; 9 bases align to TRBD2. This CDR3 has 16 amino acids. The germline gives CDR1 MNHEY, CDR2 SVGAGI. V was clipped by 3 bases and J by 3 bases; unmatched bases: 9.

This chain connects TRBV9 to TRBJ2-5, with 8 bases that match TRBD2. J gave up 2 bases and V 4 bases, and 16 bases lay outside the gene matches. The CDR3 consists of 18 residues. The V gene's germline CDR1 is SGDLS and CDR2 YYNGEE. This CDR3 is CASSLPPGLGAQQETQYF. Here the CDR3 DNA reads TGTGCCAGCAGCCTCCCTCCGGGACTAGGGGCGCAGCAAGAGACCCAGTACTTC.

J is TRBJ1-5 and V is TRBV6-1; TRBD1 matches at 7 bases. This CDR3 region has 14 residues. V was pared by 5 bases and J by 3 bases, with 4 bases of the junction left unmatched. The germline CDR1 and CDR2 sequences are MNHNS and SASEGT. The CDR3 DNA sequence: TGTGCCAGCAGTTCACAGGGGTTCAATCAGCCCCAGCATTTT. It translates to CASSSQGFNQPQHF.

The CDR3 coding sequence is TGTGCCAGCAGCCCGGGCCAAGATTATAGCAATCAGCCCCAGCATTTT. This translates into CASSPGQDYSNQPQHF. The J gene is TRBJ1-5, the V gene TRBV25-1; no clear D. Germline CDR1 reads MGHDK; CDR2 reads SYGVNS. The V gene lost 6 bases and the J gene lost 0 bases, with 15 bases spanning the gap. The CDR3 spans 16 residues.

This clone was found once. The V and J genes are TRBV7-3 and TRBJ2-5; 9 nucleotides match TRBD1. V was clipped by 5 bases and J by 3 bases; unmatched bases: 7. Germline lookup yields CDR1 SGHTA and CDR2 FQGTGA. The CDR3 is made up of 15 amino acids. The CDR3 DNA is TGTGCCAGCAGCGATTCCGGGACAGGGAAAGAGACCCAGTACTTC. The encoded protein is CASSDSGTGKETQYF.

The chain couples TRBV7-2 to TRBJ2-1; D unresolved. The CDR3 contains 13 residues. Germline V CDR1 and CDR2: SGHTA, FQGNSA. V was clipped by 5 bases and J by 6 bases, with 11 bases between them. This chain's CDR3 is CASSPYTTNEQFF. The CDR3 DNA is TGTGCCAGCAGCCCCTACACCACCAATGAGCAGTTCTTC.

The chain is built from TRBV21-1 and TRBJ2-3; TRBD1, the table's D call, was not compared with the DNA. TRBV21-1 is a pseudogene segment. This CDR3 is 13 amino acids long. CDR3 coding DNA: TGTGCCAGCAGCAAAGGGGGCGCAGATACGCAGTATTTT. Its protein is CASSKGGADTQYF.

This clone showed up just once. The V and J genes are TRBV7-8 and TRBJ2-4; D unclear. This CDR3 has 13 amino acids. The germline gives CDR1 SGHVS, CDR2 FQNEAQ. With 1 base removed from V and 5 bases from J, the gap between germline ends came to 6 bases. CDR3 sequence (DNA): TGTGCCAGCAGCTTAGTACCAGAAAACATTCAGTACTTC. Its protein is CASSLVPENIQYF.

The V call is TRBV5-1, the J call TRBJ1-1, with D possibly being TRBD1 (5 bases). Trimming removed 5 bases from V and 0 bases from J, with 11 bases in between. CDR1 is SGHRS, CDR2 YFSETQ, per germline. The length of the CDR3 is 14 residues. The CDR3 spells CASRGDEMNTEAFF. The CDR3 coding sequence is TGCGCCAGCAGGGGGGACGAAATGAACACTGAAGCTTTCTTT.

The chain carries TRBV10-2 and TRBJ1-2; D not resolved. CDR1 is WSHSY, CDR2 SAAADI, per germline. The ends were cut back, 8 bases at V and 5 bases at J, with 15 bases in the middle. The CDR3 is 13 residues long. CDR3 in DNA: TGCGCCAGCTTGCCAAGCCGGGATTATGGCTACACCTTC. Protein product: CASLPSRDYGYTF.

The chain recombines TRBV11-2 with TRBJ2-7; D gene uncertain. V dropped 4 bases and J dropped 5 bases, with 12 bases sitting between them. This CDR3 spans 13 amino acids. Germline assignment: CDR1 SGHAT and CDR2 FQNNGV. The CDR3 DNA reads as TGTGCCAGCAGCTCCGGTCCGGGCAACGAGCAGTACTTC. As protein: CASSSGPGNEQYF.

This chain connects TRBV19 to TRBJ2-3; 8 bases fit TRBD2. V was clipped by 8 bases and J by 0 bases; unmatched bases: 22. The germline V gene encodes CDR1 LNHDA and CDR2 SQIVND (reference sequence). The CDR3 covers 20 residues. This CDR3 is CASALAGAYSGQSSTDTQYF. In DNA, the CDR3 is TGTGCCAGTGCGCTAGCGGGCGCCTACTCCGGGCAATCTAGCACAGATACGCAGTATTTT.

The chain couples TRBV6-5 to TRBJ2-3; no firm D call. Germline V gene data show CDR1 as MNHEY and CDR2 as SVGAGI. The ends were cut back, 8 bases at V and 4 bases at J, with 10 bases in the middle. The CDR3 totals 12 residues. CDR3 residues: CASLGPADTQYF. The CDR3, as DNA: TGTGCCAGCCTAGGGCCCGCAGATACGCAGTATTTT.

The chain recombines TRBV19 with TRBJ1-2; 9 nucleotides line up with TRBD1. Germline assignment: CDR1 LNHDA and CDR2 SQIVND (reference sequence). J gave up 3 bases and V 3 bases, and 8 bases lay outside the gene matches. The CDR3 loop spans 16 amino acids. The CDR3 protein is CASSIPPQGAYYGYTF. DNA of the CDR3: TGTGCCAGTAGTATCCCCCCACAGGGGGCCTACTATGGCTACACCTTC.

The chain employs TRBV11-2 and TRBJ2-2; D may correspond to TRBD1 or TRBD2 (5 bases each). The CDR3 covers 14 residues. V lost 0 bases and J 7 bases, leaving 9 bases between the germline ends. From germline, CDR1 is SGHAT and CDR2 FQNNGV. CDR3 coding DNA: TGTGCCAGCAGCTTAGAATGGGGGATCGGGGAGCTGTTTTTT. Protein: CASSLEWGIGELFF.

V gene TRBV11-2 combines with J gene TRBJ2-3; 7 nucleotides match TRBD2. The CDR3 runs 15 residues. The V gene's germline CDR1 is SGHAT and CDR2 FQNNGV. Germline trimming cut 4 bases from V and 4 bases from J; bases unmatched to any gene: 8. CDR3 sequence (DNA): TGTGCCAGCAGCTCCCTGGGTGGGGGGGCAGATACGCAGTATTTT. Its protein is CASSSLGGGADTQYF.

The V gene is TRBV7-9, the J gene TRBJ2-5; D perhaps matches TRBD2 (7 bases). The V gene's germline CDR1 is SEHNR and CDR2 FQNEAQ (reference sequence). Trimming stripped 7 bases from V and 2 bases from J, with 26 bases between. CDR3 length equals 18 residues. The CDR3 reads CASTADRVGGGPQETQYF. CDR3 nucleotide sequence: TGTGCCAGCACCGCTGACCGAGTTGGCGGGGGCCCTCAAGAGACCCAGTACTTC.

The CDR3 region is CASSPLGPVETYEQYF. The CDR3 DNA reads TGTGCCAGCTCACCACTGGGCCCGGTGGAGACTTACGAGCAGTACTTC. This chain links TRBV18 with TRBJ2-7; D remains ambiguous. This CDR3 region has 16 residues. CDR1 and CDR2 from the germline V gene are KGHSH and LQKENI. V was pared by 1 base and J by 4 bases, with 17 bases between.

The chain links TRBV13 to TRBJ1-3, with D perhaps TRBD1 (6 bases). This CDR3 region has 14 residues. Germline V gives CDR1 PRHDT, CDR2 FYEKMQ (reference sequence). The germline V and J ends were trimmed by 5 bases and 2 bases, with 10 bases remaining between them. This CDR3 reads CASSATGTGNTIYF. In nucleotides, the CDR3 is TGTGCCAGCAGCGCCACAGGGACTGGAAACACCATATATTTT.

This clone was recorded once. The chain employs TRBV7-6 and TRBJ1-3; a possible D gene is TRBD1 (5 bases). The CDR3 length is 17 residues. Trimming took off 4 bases at V and 0 bases at J, with 16 bases between the two ends. Looked up from germline, CDR1 is SGHVS and CDR2 is FNYEAQ. The CDR3 sequence: CASSSGGGRLSGNTIYF. CDR3 bases: TGTGCCAGCAGCTCTGGGGGGGGACGACTCTCTGGAAACACCATATATTTT.

The chain uses TRBV7-8 and TRBJ2-1, with 8 positions matching TRBD2. The germline V gene has CDR1 SGHVS and CDR2 FQNEAQ. V lost 4 bases and J lost 2; bases outside the gene matches: 13. CDR3 size: 18 residues. CDR3: CASSSPPLAGLTYNEQFF. The CDR3 coding sequence is TGTGCCAGCAGCTCGCCCCCTCTAGCGGGTCTCACCTACAATGAGCAGTTCTTC. The variable domain in full, completed from reference TRBV7-8 and TRBJ2-1, reads GAGVSQSPRYKVAKRGQDVALRCDPISGHVSLFWYQQALGQGPEFLTYFQNEAQLDKSGLPSDRFFAERPEGSVSTLKIQRTQQEDSAVYLCASSSPPLAGLTYNEQFFGPGTRLTVL.

This chain joins TRBV7-8 and TRBJ1-3; TRBD1 matches at 9 bases. V gave up 5 bases and J gave up 5 bases; unmatched junction bases: 13. The V gene's germline CDR1 is SGHVS and CDR2 FQNEAQ. This CDR3 has 17 residues. CDR3 sequence: CASSNRPRGQGRNTIYF. CDR3 sequence (DNA): TGTGCCAGCAGCAACCGCCCCCGGGGACAGGGACGAAACACCATATATTTT.

The rearrangement links TRBV6-1 to TRBJ1-5, with D possibly being TRBD1 (6 bases). V was clipped by 7 bases and J by 3 bases, with 13 bases between them. The length of the CDR3 is 14 residues. Germline CDR1 reads MNHNS; CDR2 reads SASEGT. Written as DNA, the CDR3 is TGTGCCAGCAAACCTGGACAGTTCAATCAGCCCCAGCATTTT. This sequence encodes CASKPGQFNQPQHF.

This clone has only one observation. V usage is TRBV11-2 and J usage is TRBJ2-5; 11 bases match TRBD2. Germline lookup yields CDR1 SGHAT and CDR2 FQNNGV. Trimming at V came to 6 bases and at J to 11 bases, leaving 14 bases not matched to a gene. The CDR3 length is 15 residues. The CDR3 here is CASSDLAGGRWEQYF. CDR3 nucleotide sequence: TGTGCCAGCAGTGATCTAGCGGGGGGCCGGTGGGAGCAGTACTTC.

The DNA of the CDR3 is TGTGCCAGCTCACCACTTGGCCAGGGAGGGAACACCGGGGAGCTGTTTTTT. The encoded protein is CASSPLGQGGNTGELFF. The V call is TRBV18, the J call TRBJ2-2; a weak D match, TRBD2 (6 bases). CDR1 and CDR2 from the germline V gene are KGHSH and LQKENI. The CDR3 contains 17 residues. The V end was cut by 1 base, the J end by 1 base, with 13 bases between.

This clone was picked up one time. V gene TRBV5-1 combines with J gene TRBJ1-3; no firm D call. V was pared by 0 bases and J by 4 bases, with 14 bases between. Germline CDR1 SGHRS, CDR2 YFSETQ. The CDR3 totals 16 residues. The CDR3, as DNA: TGCGCCAGCAGCTTGGGGGTACGGGCGACAGGAAACACCATATATTTT. Its translation: CASSLGVRATGNTIYF.